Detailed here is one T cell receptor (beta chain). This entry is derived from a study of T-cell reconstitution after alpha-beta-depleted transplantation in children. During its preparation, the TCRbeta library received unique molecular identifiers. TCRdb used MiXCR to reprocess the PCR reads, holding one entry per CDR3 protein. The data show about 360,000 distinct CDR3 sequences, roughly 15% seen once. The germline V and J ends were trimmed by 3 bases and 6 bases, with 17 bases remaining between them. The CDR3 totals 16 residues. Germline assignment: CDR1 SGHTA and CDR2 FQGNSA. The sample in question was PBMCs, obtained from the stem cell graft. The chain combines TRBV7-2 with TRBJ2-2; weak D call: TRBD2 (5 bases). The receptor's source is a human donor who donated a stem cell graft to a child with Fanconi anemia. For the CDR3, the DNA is TGTGCCAGCAGCTTGTCGGGATCTCTCGTCGCCGGGGAGCTGTTTTTT. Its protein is CASSLSGSLVAGELFF.